This T cell receptor beta chain was captured by sequencing in a study of blood T cell repertoires in COVID-19. In the study overall: Acute and convalescent COVID-19 specimens originated in the United States, Italy and Spain.

The CDR3 sequence is 17 residues long. Germline values: CDR1 SNHLY, CDR2 FYNNEI. Trimming removed 5 bases at V and 0 bases at J, with 16 bases between. Source study methods: The authors estimated nucleated cell counts from reference gene primer amplification. Method: immunoSEQ multiplex PCR; TCRdb's copy keeps in-frame clones and lacks some. V, J and clone size were drawn from that table, and D and trimming were deduced from the DNA. Of about 250,000 clones in the sample, approximately 83% are singletons; the top ten hold more than 7%. A single count supports this clone. J is TRBJ1-4 and V is TRBV2; no firm D call. The sequence was collected from a man older than 75 with acute or convalescent COVID-19. The sample consisted of peripheral blood. CDR3 bases: TGTGCCAGCAGTCCAAAGGGAGCGGTCCCAACTAATGAAAAACTGTTTTTT. Its protein product is CASSPKGAVPTNEKLFF.